This T cell receptor (beta chain) was sequenced in a study of cytomegalovirus exposure and HLA in healthy donors. The repertoire was sequenced with immunoSEQ multiplex PCR; TCRdb's copy has only in-frame clones and lacks some. Of around 190,000 clones in the sample, about 89% were seen once. The sample was PBMCs. The clonotype comes from a man aged 25-45 years in good health and CMV-seropositive.

The CDR3 is CASSLRSPTTNYGYTF. CDR3 DNA: TGCGCCAGCAGCTTGAGGTCACCAACTACCAACTATGGCTACACCTTC. The gene calls are TRBV5-1 and TRBJ1-2; D call uncertain. CDR3 length: 16 residues. Per the germline V gene, CDR1 is SGHRS and CDR2 is YFSETQ. V was cut by 1 base and J by 2 bases, with 15 bases left in between. The full variable domain, completed using reference TRBV5-1 and TRBJ1-2, is KAGVTQTPRYLIKTRGQQVTLSCSPISGHRSVSWYQQTPGQGLQFLFEYFSETQRNKGNFPGRFSGRQFSNSRSEMNVSTLELGDSALYLCASSLRSPTTNYGYTFGSGTRLTVV.